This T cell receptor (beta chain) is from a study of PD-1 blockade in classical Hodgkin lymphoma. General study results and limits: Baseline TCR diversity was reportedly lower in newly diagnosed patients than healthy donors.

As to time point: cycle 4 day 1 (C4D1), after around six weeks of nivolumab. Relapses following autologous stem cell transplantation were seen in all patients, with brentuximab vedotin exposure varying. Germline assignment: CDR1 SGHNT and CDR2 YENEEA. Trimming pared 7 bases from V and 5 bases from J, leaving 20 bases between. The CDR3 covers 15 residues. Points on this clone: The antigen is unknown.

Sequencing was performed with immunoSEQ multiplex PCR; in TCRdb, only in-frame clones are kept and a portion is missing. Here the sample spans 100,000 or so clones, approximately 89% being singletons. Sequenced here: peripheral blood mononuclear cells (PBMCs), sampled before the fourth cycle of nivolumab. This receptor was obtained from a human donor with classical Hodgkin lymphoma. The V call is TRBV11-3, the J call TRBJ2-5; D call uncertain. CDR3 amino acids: CASTRYHQIGETQYF. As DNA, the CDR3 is TGTGCCAGCACCCGATACCACCAAATAGGGGAGACCCAGTACTTC.